Reported below is one T cell receptor beta chain. Isolation of CD8+ and CD4+ T cells was performed negatively, whereas enrichment of TEMRA cells was done by FACS. 0.5 to 1 ug RNA was reverse transcribed with random hexamers. With immunoSEQ multiplex PCR, TCR beta CDR3 was amplified across 54 Vbeta and 13 Jbeta. TCRdb re-called the immunoSEQ multiplex PCR reads with MiXCR, one entry per CDR3 protein. The table shows around 71,000 distinct CDR3 sequences, with 96% occurring only once. The CDR3 consists of 15 residues. The ends lost 2 bases at V and 1 base at J; junction bases unmatched: 5. The germline V gene has CDR1 MGHRA and CDR2 YSYEKL. The sample is drawn from a study of CD8 T cells in Susac syndrome.

Source material: CD4+ T cells from PBMCs. The clonotype was recovered from a human donor with multiple sclerosis. This chain joins TRBV4-1 and TRBJ2-7; 7 positions agree with TRBD1. CDR3 coding DNA: TGCGCCAGCAGCCAAACAGGGGAAGGTTCCTACGAGCAGTACTTC. Amino acid sequence: CASSQTGEGSYEQYF.